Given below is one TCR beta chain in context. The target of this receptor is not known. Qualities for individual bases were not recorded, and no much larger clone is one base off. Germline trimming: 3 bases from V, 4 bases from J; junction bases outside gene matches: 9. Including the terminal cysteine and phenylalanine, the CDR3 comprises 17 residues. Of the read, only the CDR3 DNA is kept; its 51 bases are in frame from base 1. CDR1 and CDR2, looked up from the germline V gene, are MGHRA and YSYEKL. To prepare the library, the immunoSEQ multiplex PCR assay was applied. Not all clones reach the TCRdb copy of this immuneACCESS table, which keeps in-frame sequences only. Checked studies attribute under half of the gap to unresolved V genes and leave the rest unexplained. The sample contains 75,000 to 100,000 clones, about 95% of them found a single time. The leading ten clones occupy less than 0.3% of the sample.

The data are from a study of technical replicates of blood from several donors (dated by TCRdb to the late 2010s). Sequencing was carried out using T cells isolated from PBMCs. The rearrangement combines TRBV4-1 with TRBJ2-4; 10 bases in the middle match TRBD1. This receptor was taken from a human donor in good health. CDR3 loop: CASSQQTGGASKNIQYF. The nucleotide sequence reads TGCGCCAGCAGCCAGCAGACAGGGGGCGCGAGTAAAAACATTCAGTACTTC.